This TCR beta chain appears in the sequencing data of a study of CD8+ T cells in alopecia areata (dated by TCRdb to the late 2010s). About the full investigation: Treated patients were enrolled in an open-label pilot trial of oral tofacitinib, 5 to 10 mg twice daily, for moderate-to-severe alopecia areata. Patients stayed on tofacitinib for 6 to 18 months and then had 6 months of follow-up off drug so that delayed response and recurrence could be assessed. For the treated patients, the SALT score, which quantifies what percentage of scalp surface area is affected, served as the measure of disease severity. The study used high-throughput TCRbeta sequencing to examine T cell clonal expansion in alopecia areata, in both the C3H/HeJ mouse model and human patients. Scalp tissue and sorted CD4+ and CD8+ peripheral blood T cells from patchy and totalis/universalis alopecia areata patients and from healthy controls were covered by human TCRbeta sequencing. Tofacitinib-treated patients had biopsies at baseline and at 4 and 24 weeks of treatment, with a later scalp biopsy in several patients. Scalp clonality was compared across normal scalp (n=4), patchy alopecia areata scalp (n=8), and alopecia totalis/universalis scalp (n=8). RNA came from the PAXgene miRNA kit for fixed scalp, the miRNeasy kit for PBMCs, and the RNeasy kit for mouse skin. immunoSEQ multiplex PCR using 35 Vbeta forward primers and 13 Jbeta reverse primers was used to amplify TCRbeta CDR3 regions.

Broader findings and caveats from the paper: Unlike mouse skin, which is dominated by gammadelta T cells, normal human skin has resident alphabeta T cells that are also sequenced, and this complicates analysis of the scalp TCR repertoire. Compared with normal scalp, lesional scalp had higher clonality and more expanded CD8+ clones, particularly in alopecia totalis/universalis, a pattern that suggests antigenic drive. TCR sequences shared between patients were less clear than in mice, possibly partly because of HLA diversity in the patient population. With tofacitinib, both scalp clonality and the number of expanded CD8+ clones among the top 100 scalp clones went down significantly. During tofacitinib treatment, many expanded lesional clones remained in scalp and blood, and this persistence may partly explain relapse after treatment is stopped. Because the treated cohort was small and had just a single nonresponder, larger studies are needed to establish links between baseline CD8+ expansion and response.

The time point label here, explained by the study, means: around 4 weeks on oral tofacitinib. The treatment or condition label on this specimen signifies: oral pan-JAK inhibitor, 5-10 mg twice daily. Peripheral blood and lesional scalp punch biopsies were obtained from patients with alopecia areata. PBMCs were separated by density centrifugation and stained for CD3, CD4 and CD8, after which CD4+ and CD8+ T cells were sorted on a FACSAria. To prepare the library, the immunoSEQ multiplex PCR assay was applied. For TCR sequencing, RNA was extracted from every sample and reverse transcribed into cDNA to serve as template. SuperScript III was used to make first-strand cDNA, primed with a 2:1 mix of oligo-dT and random hexamers. A synthetic immune receptor repertoire was used to assess amplification bias, and residual bias was removed computationally. The original methods were these. Raw reads were preprocessed to remove errors, and CDR3 was defined by IMGT conventions from the conserved cysteine to phenylalanine. Clonality was calculated as 1 minus Shannon entropy normalized by log2 of the number of productive unique TCRs. CD4 or CD8 identity of scalp clones was inferred by cross-referencing scalp TCRbeta sequences with sorted blood CD4 and CD8 repertoires. In its TCRdb copy, this immuneACCESS table keeps in-frame sequences only and misses some clones. Where compared with another copy, unresolved V genes explain less than half of these, and the others have no known cause. V and J calls and clone size are as listed in that table; D and trimming were resolved from the DNA. The sample yields roughly 150,000 clones; nearly 55% were counted once. In total, the top ten clones hold about 15% of the sample.

With regard to this clone: It has no known antigen specificity. Base quality data are lacking; no much larger clone is found one base away.

The CDR3 runs 15 amino acids, cysteine and phenylalanine included. The only DNA kept is the CDR3, 45 bases in frame from the first base. CDR1 and CDR2, per the germline V gene, are MNHEY and SVGAGI. V lost 0 bases and J lost 2 bases; the stretch between them is 8 bases long. The chain employs TRBV6-5 and TRBJ2-4; tentative D gene TRBD2, with 5 bases matching. This clonotype was obtained from a human donor with alopecia areata. Sequenced here: CD8+ T cells sorted from blood, sampled at week 4, from a patient treated with tofacitinib. In nucleotides, the sequence is TGTGCCAGCAGTTACTCGAGGGAAACCAAAAACATTCAGTACTTC. This gives the protein CASSYSRETKNIQYF.